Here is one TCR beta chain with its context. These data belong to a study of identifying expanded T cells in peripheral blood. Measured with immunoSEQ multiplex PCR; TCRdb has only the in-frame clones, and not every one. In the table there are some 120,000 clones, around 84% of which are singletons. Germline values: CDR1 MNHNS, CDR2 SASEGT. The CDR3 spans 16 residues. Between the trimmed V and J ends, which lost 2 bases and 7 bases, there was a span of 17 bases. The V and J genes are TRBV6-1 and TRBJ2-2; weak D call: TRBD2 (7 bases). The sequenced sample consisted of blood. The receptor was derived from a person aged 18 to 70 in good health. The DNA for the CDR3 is TGTGCCAGCAGTGAAAATCTGGGGGGGGCCTACGGGGAGCTGTTTTTT. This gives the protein CASSENLGGAYGELFF.